This TCR beta chain was documented in a study of T cell repertoires in cytomegalovirus infection. TCRdb reanalysed the reads using MiXCR and keeps one entry per CDR3 protein. Of over 250,000 distinct CDR3 sequences listed, roughly a fifth are singletons. This CDR3 has 20 residues. V was cut by 4 bases and J by 0 bases, with 25 bases left in between. Germline loops: CDR1 SGHKS, CDR2 YYEKEE (reference sequence). This clonotype was picked up a small number of times. The antigen is undetermined. The J gene is TRBJ2-2, the V gene TRBV5-5; D perhaps matches TRBD1 (6 bases). The clonotype originates from a human donor in good health (CMV status not recorded). Some clones in this sample may be carry-over from other donors' samples. Here the sequenced sample was cultured PBMCs, taken from culture after CMV antigen stimulation. The CDR3 loop reads CASSKTTGNLYRSNTGELFF. DNA of the CDR3: TGTGCCAGCAGCAAGACAACAGGGAACCTCTACCGGTCGAACACCGGGGAGCTGTTTTTT.